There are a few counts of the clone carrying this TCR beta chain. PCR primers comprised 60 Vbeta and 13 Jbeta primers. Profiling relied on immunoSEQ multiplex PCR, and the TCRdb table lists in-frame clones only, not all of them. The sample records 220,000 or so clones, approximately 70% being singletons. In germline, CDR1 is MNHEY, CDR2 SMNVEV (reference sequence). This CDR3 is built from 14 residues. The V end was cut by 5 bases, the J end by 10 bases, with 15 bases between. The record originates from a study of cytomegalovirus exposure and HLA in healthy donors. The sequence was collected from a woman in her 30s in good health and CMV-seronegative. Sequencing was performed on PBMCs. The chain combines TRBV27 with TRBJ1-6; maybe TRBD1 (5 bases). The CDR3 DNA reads TGTGCCAGCAGTCGGGGGATTTCCGACTCACCCCTCCACTTT. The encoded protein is CASSRGISDSPLHF.